This passage covers 4 T cell receptor delta chains from one sample sequenced in a study of fetal and pediatric gammadelta thymocytes. Elective pregnancy terminations at 14 to 22 weeks estimated gestational age supplied the fetal thymuses. TCRdb reran clone calling via CATT on the reads. The table includes about 730 delta-chain clones, roughly 20% detected once. Sequencing was done on a sample of non-Vgamma9Vdelta2 gamma-delta T cells from the thymus. The subset denotes: CD3+gammadeltaTCR+ thymocytes not co-expressing Vgamma9 and Vdelta2. The receptors originated from a human fetus.

This clone appeared a few times. Given a far larger clone just one base away, this is likely a sequencing read error. V and J are TRDV2 and TRDJ3, with 8 bases that match TRDD3. The germline V gene encodes CDR1 GEAIGNYY and CDR2 EKD. CDR3 length equals 17 residues. This CDR3 is CACVTGGYSWDTRQMFF. The CDR3, as DNA: TGTGCCTGTGTCACCGGGGGATACTCCTGGGACACCCGACAGATGTTTTTC.

A J gene of TRDJ3 was called, though the V gene was not; the table's D gene call, TRDD3, was not cross checked with the DNA. This CDR3 has 17 residues. CDR3 DNA: TGTGCCTGTGACACCGGTGGATACTCCTGGGACACCCGACAGTTGTTTTTC. Translated: CACDTGGYSWDTRQLFF.

By sample share, this clone is large. V usage is TRDV2 and J usage is TRDJ3, with 13 bases lining up with TRDD3. Per the germline V gene, CDR1 is GEAIGNYY and CDR2 is EKD. V gave up 0 bases and J gave up 0 bases; unmatched junction bases: 10. This CDR3 is built from 22 residues. The CDR3: CACDTYWGIREVGSWDTRQMFF. CDR3 DNA sequence: TGTGCCTGTGACACCTACTGGGGGATACGCGAGGTCGGCTCCTGGGACACCCGACAGATGTTTTTC.

As concerns this clone: For this DNA, TCRdb reports the protein of a much larger clone, which diverges at residue 12, most likely from a read error; the protein presented here is translated directly from the DNA. The V gene call is TRDV1, and the J gene call is absent; the D call TRDD3 from the table was never checked on the DNA. Germline values: CDR1 TSWWSYY, CDR2 QGS. This CDR3 comprises 14 residues. CDR3 protein: CALGAGGYTAQPFF. DNA for the CDR3: TGTGCTCTTGGAGCTGGGGGATACACAGCACAACCCTTCTTT.